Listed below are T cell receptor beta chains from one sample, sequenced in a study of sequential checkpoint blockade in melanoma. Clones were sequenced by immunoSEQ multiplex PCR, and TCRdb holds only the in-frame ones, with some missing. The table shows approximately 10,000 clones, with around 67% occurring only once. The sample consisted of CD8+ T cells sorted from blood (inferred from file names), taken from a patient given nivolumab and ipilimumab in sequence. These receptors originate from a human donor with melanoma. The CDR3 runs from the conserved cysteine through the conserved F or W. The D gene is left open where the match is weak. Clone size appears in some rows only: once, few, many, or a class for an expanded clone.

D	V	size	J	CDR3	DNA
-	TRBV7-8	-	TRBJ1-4	CASSLVVGGNEKLFF	TGTGCCAGCAGCTTAGTGGTAGGGGGAAACGAAAAACTGTTTTTT
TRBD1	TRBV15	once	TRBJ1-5	CATSRTGTGRGLGNQPQHF	TGTGCCACCAGCAGAACTGGGACAGGGAGAGGTTTGGGCAATCAGCCCCAGCATTTT
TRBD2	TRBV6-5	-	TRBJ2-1	CASSSLLAGGPNEQFF	TGTGCCAGCAGTTCCCTCCTAGCGGGGGGGCCGAATGAGCAGTTCTTC
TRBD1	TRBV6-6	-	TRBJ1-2	CASRADRGPDGYTF	TGTGCCTCCCGGGCGGACAGGGGGCCAGATGGCTACACCTTC
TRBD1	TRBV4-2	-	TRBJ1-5	CASSEGQVSNQPQHF	TGTGCCAGCAGCGAAGGACAGGTTAGCAATCAGCCCCAGCATTTT
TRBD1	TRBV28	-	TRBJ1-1	CASSSTGTGNTEAFF	TGTGCCAGCAGTTCCACCGGGACAGGAAACACTGAAGCTTTCTTT
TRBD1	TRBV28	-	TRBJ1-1	CASSVPGQGYTEAFF	TGTGCCAGCAGTGTTCCGGGACAGGGTTACACTGAAGCTTTCTTT
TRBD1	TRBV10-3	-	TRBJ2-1	CAISGGDREIYNEQFF	TGTGCCATCAGTGGGGGGGACAGGGAGATATACAATGAGCAGTTCTTC
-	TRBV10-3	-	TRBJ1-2	CAISESIQPNYGYTF	TGTGCCATCAGTGAGTCGATACAGCCTAACTATGGCTACACCTTC
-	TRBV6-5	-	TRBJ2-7	CASSSPLTGRPYEQYF	TGTGCCAGCAGTTCCCCCCTGACAGGCCGACCCTACGAGCAGTACTTC
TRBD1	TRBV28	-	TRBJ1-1	CASSFSAGTGNTEAFF	TGTGCCAGCAGTTTCTCCGCCGGGACAGGGAACACTGAAGCTTTCTTT
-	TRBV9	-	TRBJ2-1	CASSVGGSYNEQFF	TGTGCCAGCAGCGTAGGCGGATCCTACAATGAGCAGTTCTTC
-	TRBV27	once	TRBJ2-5	CAVTAPQAQETQYF	TGTGCCGTCACGGCCCCCCAGGCCCAAGAGACCCAGTACTTC
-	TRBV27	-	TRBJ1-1	CASSLASTTEAFF	TGTGCCAGCAGTTTAGCCAGTACCACTGAAGCTTTCTTT
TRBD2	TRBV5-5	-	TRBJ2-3	CASSTGLAGVADTQYF	TGTGCCAGCAGCACCGGACTAGCGGGAGTGGCAGATACGCAGTATTTT
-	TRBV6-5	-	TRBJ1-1	CASSLYRAGDTEAFF	TGTGCCAGCAGCCTATACAGGGCTGGGGACACTGAAGCTTTCTTT
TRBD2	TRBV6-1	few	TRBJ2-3	CASSEGTSYADTQYF	TGTGCCAGCAGTGAAGGGACTAGCTACGCAGATACGCAGTATTTT
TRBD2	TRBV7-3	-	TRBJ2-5	CASSSGLGETQYF	TGTGCCAGCAGCTCGGGACTAGGAGAGACCCAGTACTTC
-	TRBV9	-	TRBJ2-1	CASSASTAEQFF	TGTGCCAGCAGCGCAAGTACTGCAGAGCAGTTCTTC
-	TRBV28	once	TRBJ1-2	CASSFPDRIYGYTF	TGTGCCAGCAGTTTTCCGGACAGAATTTATGGCTACACCTTC
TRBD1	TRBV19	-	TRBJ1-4	CASSIGDRGTNEKLFF	TGTGCCAGTAGTATCGGGGACAGGGGGACTAATGAAAAACTGTTTTTT
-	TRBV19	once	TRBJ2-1	CASSIFSSIDEQFF	TGTGCCAGTAGTATATTTAGTAGCATAGATGAGCAGTTCTTC
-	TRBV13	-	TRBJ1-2	CASSLGLLYGYTF	TGTGCCAGCAGCTTAGGCCTCCTGTATGGCTACACCTTC
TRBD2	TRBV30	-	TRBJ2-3	CAWSLAGGGDTQYF	TGTGCCTGGAGCCTAGCGGGAGGGGGTGATACGCAGTATTTT
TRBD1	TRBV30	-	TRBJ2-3	CAYRGRWDTQYF	TGTGCCTATAGGGGGCGGTGGGATACGCAGTATTTT
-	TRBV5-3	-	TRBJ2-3	CARSPEWEDFTDTQYF	TGTGCCAGAAGCCCAGAGTGGGAGGACTTCACAGATACGCAGTATTTT
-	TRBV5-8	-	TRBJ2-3	CASSTGQPRDTQYF	TGTGCCAGCAGCACTGGACAGCCGAGGGATACGCAGTATTTT
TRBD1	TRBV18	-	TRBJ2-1	CASSPYRDSYNEQFF	TGTGCCAGCTCACCGTATCGGGACAGTTACAATGAGCAGTTCTTC
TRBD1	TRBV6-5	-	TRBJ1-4	CASSSGTGVEKLFF	TGTGCCAGCAGTTCCGGGACAGGGGTTGAAAAACTGTTTTTT
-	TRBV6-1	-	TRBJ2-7	CASSEAIGGDYEQYF	TGTGCCAGCAGTGAAGCGATAGGAGGAGACTACGAGCAGTACTTC
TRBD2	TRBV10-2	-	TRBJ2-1	CASSEEGLAVYNEQFF	TGCGCCAGCAGTGAAGAGGGACTAGCGGTCTACAATGAGCAGTTCTTC
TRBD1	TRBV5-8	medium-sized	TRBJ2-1	CASSLGQTSYNEQFF	TGTGCCAGCAGCCTGGGACAGACGTCCTACAATGAGCAGTTCTTC
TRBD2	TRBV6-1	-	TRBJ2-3	CASSEASGGPDTQYF	TGTGCCAGCAGTGAAGCTAGCGGGGGGCCAGATACGCAGTATTTT
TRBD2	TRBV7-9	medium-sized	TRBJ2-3	CASSPSGISTDTQYF	TGTGCCAGCAGCCCAAGCGGGATCAGCACAGATACGCAGTATTTT
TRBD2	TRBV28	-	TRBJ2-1	CASSLAGRYEQFF	TGTGCCAGCAGCTTAGCGGGAAGGTATGAGCAGTTCTTC
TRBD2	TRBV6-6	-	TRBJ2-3	CASSSLAVTDTQYF	TGTGCCAGCAGCTCACTAGCGGTGACAGATACGCAGTATTTT
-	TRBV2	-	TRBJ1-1	CASSVTAVNTEAFF	TGTGCCAGCAGTGTGACAGCCGTTAACACTGAAGCTTTCTTT
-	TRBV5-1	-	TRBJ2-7	CASSAEAAGPSYEQYF	TGCGCCAGCAGCGCTGAGGCAGCTGGTCCCTCCTACGAGCAGTACTTC
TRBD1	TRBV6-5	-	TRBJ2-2	CASGQVGDTGELFF	TGTGCCAGTGGACAGGTTGGGGACACCGGGGAGCTGTTTTTT
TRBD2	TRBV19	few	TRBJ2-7	CAIPGGEAGEQYF	TGTGCCATTCCGGGGGGAGAAGCGGGCGAGCAGTACTTC
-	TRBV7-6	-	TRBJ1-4	CASGTSRLFF	TGTGCCAGCGGGACATCTCGACTGTTTTTT
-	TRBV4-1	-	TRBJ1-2	CASSPTAGPHHGYTF	TGCGCCAGCAGCCCCACCGCAGGGCCCCACCATGGCTACACCTTC
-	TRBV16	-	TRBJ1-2	CASSHGGNYGYTF	TGTGCCAGCAGCCATGGAGGGAACTATGGCTACACCTTC
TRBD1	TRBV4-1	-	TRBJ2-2	CASSHPGQGKAGELFF	TGCGCCAGCAGCCACCCGGGACAGGGGAAGGCCGGGGAGCTGTTTTTT
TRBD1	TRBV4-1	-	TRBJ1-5	CASSRGTGSGQPQHF	TGCGCCAGCAGCCGCGGGACAGGTTCAGGACAGCCCCAGCATTTT
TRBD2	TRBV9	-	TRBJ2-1	CASASGIGDNEQFF	TGTGCCAGCGCCAGCGGGATAGGGGACAATGAGCAGTTCTTC
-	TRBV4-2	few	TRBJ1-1	CASSHHTENTEAFF	TGTGCCAGCAGCCATCATACAGAGAACACTGAAGCTTTCTTT
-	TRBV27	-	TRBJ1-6	CASSPWDIVSPLHF	TGTGCCAGCAGCCCTTGGGACATTGTATCACCCCTCCACTTT
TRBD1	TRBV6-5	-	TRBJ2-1	CASSRMTGYVEFF	TGTGCCAGCAGCCGCATGACAGGGTATGTTGAGTTCTTC
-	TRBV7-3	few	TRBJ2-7	CASSLRTPRSYEQYF	TGTGCCAGCAGCTTGAGGACTCCCCGCTCCTACGAGCAGTACTTC
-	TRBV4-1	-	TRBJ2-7	CASSQHSNSEQYF	TGCGCCAGCAGCCAACACTCCAATTCGGAGCAGTACTTC
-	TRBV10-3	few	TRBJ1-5	CAISDIQANQPQHF	TGTGCCATCAGTGATATCCAGGCGAATCAGCCCCAGCATTTT
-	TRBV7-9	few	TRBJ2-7	CASSFGGTYYEQYF	TGTGCCAGCAGCTTCGGCGGGACCTACTACGAGCAGTACTTC
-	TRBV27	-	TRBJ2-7	CASSRRDFWYEQYF	TGTGCCAGCAGTCGCCGGGACTTCTGGTACGAGCAGTACTTC